The 6 T cell receptor beta chains in this list originate from one sample, sequenced in a study of cytomegalovirus exposure and HLA in healthy donors. The study ran its PCR with 60 Vbeta and 13 Jbeta primers. The assay was immunoSEQ multiplex PCR, and TCRdb's table has in-frame clones only and misses some. The table shows just under 150,000 clones, with roughly 76% occurring only once. The material sequenced was PBMCs. The receptors originated from a woman in her 30s in good health and CMV-seronegative.

The chain links TRBV2 to TRBJ2-1, with no clear D. Germline loops: CDR1 SNHLY, CDR2 FYNNEI. Trimming took 4 bases from V and 15 from J, leaving 19 bases between them. This CDR3 has 13 residues. The CDR3 reads CASSGRRDGSWFF. CDR3 coding DNA: TGTGCCAGCAGTGGAAGACGAGACGGGTCCTGGTTCTTC.

This clone was recorded only once. The chain has TRBV7-6 and TRBJ2-3; perhaps TRBD1 as D (5 bases). This CDR3 contains 14 residues. Germline V gene data show CDR1 as SGHVS and CDR2 as FNYEAQ. V lost 5 bases to trimming and J lost 2 bases, with 11 bases between them. The CDR3 loop is CASSPGSTTDTQYF. The CDR3 nucleotides read TGTGCCAGCAGCCCAGGGTCAACCACAGATACGCAGTATTTT.

The chain employs TRBV27 and TRBJ2-7; unclear D gene. There are 15 residues in the CDR3. Trimming shortened V by 8 bases and J by 1 base, and 18 bases separated the two germline ends. Germline CDR1 and CDR2: MNHEY and SMNVEV (reference sequence). The chain's CDR3 is CASSNPMGRSYEQYF. CDR3 bases: TGTGCCAGCTCTAACCCCATGGGCAGGTCCTACGAGCAGTACTTC.

The chain has TRBV7-9 and TRBJ2-1, with TRBD2 matching over 7 bases. The CDR3 has 16 amino acids. CDR1 and CDR2 from the germline V gene are SEHNR and FQNEAQ (reference sequence). Trimming took 1 base from V and 2 from J; bases not matched to a gene: 5. Written as DNA, the CDR3 is TGTGCCAGCAGCTTAGTACTGCGGGGGACCTACAATGAGCAGTTCTTC. Its translation: CASSLVLRGTYNEQFF.

The chain links TRBV5-1 to TRBJ1-2, with a possible D match to TRBD1 (5 bases). Germline CDR1 and CDR2: SGHRS and YFSETQ. The CDR3 consists of 16 residues. Trimming left V 5 bases short and J 1 base short, with 18 bases between. The DNA of the CDR3 is TGCGCCAGCAGGGACACCCCGAGCGGGGGTAACTATGGCTACACCTTC. Protein: CASRDTPSGGNYGYTF.

The rearrangement uses TRBV12-5 and TRBJ2-6; D remains ambiguous. Germline CDR1 reads LGHNT; CDR2 reads FRNRAP. V gave up 3 bases and J gave up 0 bases, with 15 bases separating them. The CDR3 totals 18 residues. The CDR3 protein is CASGFRLYPSSGANVLTF. The CDR3 DNA follows: TGTGCTAGTGGTTTCAGGCTCTATCCATCCTCTGGGGCCAACGTCCTGACTTTC.